A selection of T cell receptor beta chains follows, all from one sample in a study of blood T cell repertoires in COVID-19. Clones were sequenced by immunoSEQ multiplex PCR, and TCRdb holds only the in-frame ones, with some missing. There are 390,000 or so clones in the sample; almost 90% occur only once, and around 7% lies in the top ten. The sequenced sample was peripheral blood. The receptor set was obtained from a man aged 18 to 29 with active or convalescent COVID-19. CDR3s include the opening cysteine and the closing phenylalanine or tryptophan. Fields, in order: D gene, V gene, CDR3 length, clone size, J gene, CDR3 protein, CDR3 DNA. D genes are given only for firm matches. Clone size is stated in some rows and not others, as once, few, many or a class when expanded.

>TRBD1|TRBV3-1/TRBV3-2|14|-|TRBJ2-1
CASSRQGFGNEQFF
TGTGCCAGCAGTCGACAGGGGTTTGGGAATGAGCAGTTCTTC
>-|TRBV18|14|-|TRBJ1-5
CASSPSGADQPQHF
TGTGCCAGCTCACCGTCTGGGGCGGATCAGCCCCAGCATTTT
>-|TRBV18|15|-|TRBJ1-4
CASSPGAGTNEKLFF
TGTGCCAGCTCACCGGGGGCCGGAACTAATGAAAAACTGTTTTTT
>-|TRBV2|15|few|TRBJ1-2
CASSEGREANYGYTF
TGTGCCAGCAGTGAGGGACGGGAGGCTAACTATGGCTACACCTTC
>-|TRBV5-1|14|-|TRBJ1-1
CASSLAYGSTEAFF
TGCGCCAGCAGCTTGGCTTACGGGAGCACTGAAGCTTTCTTT
>-|TRBV18|13|-|TRBJ1-2
CASSPHRRYGYTF
TGTGCCAGCTCACCGCACAGGCGCTATGGCTACACCTTC
>-|TRBV6-2/TRBV6-3|11|-|TRBJ2-7
CASSSVVEQYF
TGTGCCAGCAGTTCCGTCGTCGAGCAGTACTTC
>TRBD1|TRBV4-1|18|-|TRBJ1-4
CASSRTDGTGGNGEKLFF
TGCGCCAGCAGCCGAACAGATGGGACAGGGGGCAATGGGGAAAAACTGTTTTTT
>TRBD1|TRBV6-5|14|-|TRBJ1-2
CASSPRQGAYGYTF
TGTGCCAGCAGTCCTCGGCAGGGGGCCTATGGCTACACCTTC
>TRBD2|TRBV6-4|13|-|TRBJ2-1
CASSASGNNEQFF
TGTGCCAGCAGCGCTAGCGGAAACAATGAGCAGTTCTTC
>-|TRBV27|13|once|TRBJ2-1
CASSQDRNNEQFF
TGTGCCAGCAGCCAGGACAGAAACAATGAGCAGTTCTTC
>-|TRBV28|13|-|TRBJ1-2
CAGKQGMGYGYTF
TGTGCCGGAAAACAGGGCATGGGCTATGGCTACACCTTC
>TRBD2|TRBV5-1|16|once|TRBJ2-1
CASSPLTSGIYNEQFF
TGCGCCAGCAGCCCGTTGACTAGCGGGATCTACAATGAGCAGTTCTTC
>-|TRBV29-1|13|-|TRBJ2-4
CSVPDRAKNIQYF
TGCAGCGTGCCCGACAGGGCCAAAAACATTCAGTACTTC
>-|TRBV7-2|14|-|TRBJ1-1
CASSLGQLNTEAFF
TGTGCCAGCAGCTTAGGACAGTTGAACACTGAAGCTTTCTTT
>TRBD1|TRBV6-4|15|-|TRBJ2-3
CASSDKGQGADTQYF
TGTGCCAGCAGTGACAAGGGACAGGGGGCCGATACGCAGTATTTT
>TRBD2|TRBV9|16|-|TRBJ2-1
CASSAPSGGAYNEQFF
TGTGCCAGCAGCGCTCCTAGCGGGGGGGCCTACAATGAGCAGTTCTTC
>-|TRBV2|14|-|TRBJ1-3
CASSDPGYGNTIYF
TGTGCCAGCAGCGATCCGGGGTACGGAAACACCATATATTTT
>TRBD1|TRBV10-3|15|-|TRBJ1-3
CAISGTGGFGNTIYF
TGTGCCATCTCAGGGACAGGGGGTTTTGGAAACACCATATATTTT
>-|TRBV7-9|14|-|TRBJ1-2
CASSPEAPTEGYTF
TGTGCCAGCAGCCCCGAGGCACCGACGGAAGGCTACACCTTC
>TRBD1|TRBV28|15|-|TRBJ1-5
CASRPGQGPNQPQHF
TGTGCCAGCAGACCCGGACAGGGTCCCAATCAGCCCCAGCATTTT
>TRBD1|TRBV27|15|-|TRBJ1-4
CASSLSRQGLEKLFF
TGTGCCAGCAGTTTATCGCGACAGGGGCTTGAAAAACTGTTTTTT
>TRBD1|TRBV5-5|18|-|TRBJ2-7
CASSLSRGISLRTREQYF
TGTGCCAGCAGCTTGTCCAGGGGGATTAGTCTGAGGACGCGCGAGCAGTACTTC
>-|TRBV7-9|15|-|TRBJ1-6
CASSLARTINSPLHF
TGTGCCAGCAGCTTAGCGAGAACCATTAATTCACCCCTCCACTTT
>-|TRBV11-3|14|-|TRBJ2-2
CASRRRGDTGELFF
TGTGCCAGCAGGCGGCGGGGCGACACCGGGGAGCTGTTTTTT
>-|TRBV18|12|-|TRBJ1-2
CASSRDSYGYTF
TGTGCCAGCTCTCGGGATAGCTATGGCTACACCTTC
>-|TRBV5-6|16|-|TRBJ1-4
CASSLVWGDTNEKLFF
TGTGCCAGCAGCTTGGTGTGGGGCGACACTAATGAAAAACTGTTTTTT
>TRBD1|TRBV6-5|15|-|TRBJ2-5
CASRSGQFFQETQYF
TGTGCCAGCAGATCGGGACAGTTCTTCCAAGAGACCCAGTACTTC
>-|TRBV7-9|16|-|TRBJ1-4
CASSSTGGATGEKLFF
TGTGCCAGCAGCTCTACCGGGGGGGCGACGGGTGAAAAACTGTTTTTT
>-|TRBV11-2|15|-|TRBJ1-4
CASSPGGRGAEKLFF
TGTGCCAGCAGCCCTGGGGGGAGGGGAGCCGAAAAACTGTTTTTT
>TRBD1|TRBV2|15|few|TRBJ2-5
CASSTTGRNQETQYF
TGTGCCAGCAGCACGACAGGGAGAAACCAAGAGACCCAGTACTTC
>TRBD1|TRBV7-2|19|once|TRBJ2-1
CASSLERTGSTHSSNEQFF
TGTGCCAGCAGCTTAGAAAGGACAGGCTCTACTCATTCAAGCAATGAGCAGTTCTTC
>TRBD2|TRBV27|16|once|TRBJ2-3
CASSPYLRGDTDTQYF
TGTGCCAGCAGTCCCTACCTCCGGGGGGACACAGATACGCAGTATTTT
>TRBD1|TRBV6-4|14|-|TRBJ1-5
CASSEDRGNQPQHF
TGTGCCAGCAGCGAAGACAGGGGGAATCAGCCCCAGCATTTT
>-|TRBV14|12|few|TRBJ1-2
CASSPRGIGYTF
TGTGCCAGCAGCCCTAGGGGCATTGGCTACACCTTC
>TRBD2|TRBV18|15|-|TRBJ2-3
CASSPGSGVSDTQYF
TGTGCCAGCTCACCTGGGAGCGGGGTTTCAGATACGCAGTATTTT